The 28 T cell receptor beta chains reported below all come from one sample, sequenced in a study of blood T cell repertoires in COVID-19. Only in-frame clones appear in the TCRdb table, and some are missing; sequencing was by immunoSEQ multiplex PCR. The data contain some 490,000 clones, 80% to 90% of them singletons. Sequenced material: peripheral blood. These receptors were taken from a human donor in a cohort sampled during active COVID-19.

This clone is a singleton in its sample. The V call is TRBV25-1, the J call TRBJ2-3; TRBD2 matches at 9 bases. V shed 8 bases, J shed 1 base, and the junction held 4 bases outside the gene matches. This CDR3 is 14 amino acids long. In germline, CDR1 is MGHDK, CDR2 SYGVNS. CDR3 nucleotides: TGTGCCAGCTCAATAGCGGGAGGCACAGATACGCAGTATTTT. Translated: CASSIAGGTDTQYF.

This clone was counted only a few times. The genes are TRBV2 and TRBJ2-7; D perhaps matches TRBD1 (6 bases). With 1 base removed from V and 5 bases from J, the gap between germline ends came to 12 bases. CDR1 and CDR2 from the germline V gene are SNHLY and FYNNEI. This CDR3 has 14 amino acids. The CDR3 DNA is TGTGCCAGCAGTGAAGGGACAGTCACCCACGAGCAGTACTTC. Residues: CASSEGTVTHEQYF.

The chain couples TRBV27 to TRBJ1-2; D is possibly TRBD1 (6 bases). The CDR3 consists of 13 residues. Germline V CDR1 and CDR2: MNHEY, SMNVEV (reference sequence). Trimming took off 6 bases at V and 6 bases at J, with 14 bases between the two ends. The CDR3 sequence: CASSSQGIDGYTF. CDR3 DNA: TGTGCCAGCAGCTCTCAGGGGATTGATGGCTACACCTTC.

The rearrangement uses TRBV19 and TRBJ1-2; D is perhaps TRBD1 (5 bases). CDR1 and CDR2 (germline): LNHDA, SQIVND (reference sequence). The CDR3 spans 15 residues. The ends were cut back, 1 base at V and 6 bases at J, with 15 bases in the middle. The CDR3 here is CASSIAEAGMNGYTF. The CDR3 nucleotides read TGTGCCAGTAGTATAGCGGAAGCAGGGATGAATGGCTACACCTTC.

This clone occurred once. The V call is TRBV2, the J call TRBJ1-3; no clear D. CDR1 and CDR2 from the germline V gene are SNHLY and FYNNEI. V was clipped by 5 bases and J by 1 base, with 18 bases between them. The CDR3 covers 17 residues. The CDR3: CASSLQGLTVSGNTIYF. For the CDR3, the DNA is TGTGCCAGCAGTCTGCAAGGCCTCACAGTATCTGGAAACACCATATATTTT. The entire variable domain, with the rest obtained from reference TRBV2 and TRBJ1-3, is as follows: EPEVTQTPSHQVTQMGQEVILRCVPISNHLYFYWYRQILGQKVEFLVSFYNNEISEKSEIFDDQFSVERPDGSNFTLKIRSTKLEDSAMYFCASSLQGLTVSGNTIYFGEGSWLTVV.

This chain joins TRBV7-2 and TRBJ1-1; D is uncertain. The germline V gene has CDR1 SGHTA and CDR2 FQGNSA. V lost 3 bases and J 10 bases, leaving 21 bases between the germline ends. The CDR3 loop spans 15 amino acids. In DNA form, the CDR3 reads TGTGCCAGCAGCTTCGAAGGTCCCCCGACCCCGGGAGCTTTCTTT. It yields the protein CASSFEGPPTPGAFF.

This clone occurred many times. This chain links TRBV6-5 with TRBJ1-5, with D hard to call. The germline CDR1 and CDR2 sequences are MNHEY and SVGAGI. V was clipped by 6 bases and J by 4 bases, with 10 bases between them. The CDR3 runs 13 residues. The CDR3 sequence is CASRTQLNQPQHF. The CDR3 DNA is TGTGCCAGCAGAACACAGTTGAATCAGCCCCAGCATTTT.

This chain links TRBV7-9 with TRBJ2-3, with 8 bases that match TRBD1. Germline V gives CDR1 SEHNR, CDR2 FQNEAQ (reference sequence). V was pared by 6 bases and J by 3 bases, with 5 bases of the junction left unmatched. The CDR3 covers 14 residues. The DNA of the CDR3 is TGTGCCAGCAGTCGGACAGGGTCAACAGATACGCAGTATTTT. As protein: CASSRTGSTDTQYF.

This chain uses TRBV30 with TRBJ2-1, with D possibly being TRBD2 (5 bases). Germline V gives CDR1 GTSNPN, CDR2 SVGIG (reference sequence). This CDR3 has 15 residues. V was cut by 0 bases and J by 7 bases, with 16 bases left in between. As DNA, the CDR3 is TGTGCCTGGAGTGTAGACTACCCGAGGAGGAATGAGCAGTTCTTC. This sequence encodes CAWSVDYPRRNEQFF.

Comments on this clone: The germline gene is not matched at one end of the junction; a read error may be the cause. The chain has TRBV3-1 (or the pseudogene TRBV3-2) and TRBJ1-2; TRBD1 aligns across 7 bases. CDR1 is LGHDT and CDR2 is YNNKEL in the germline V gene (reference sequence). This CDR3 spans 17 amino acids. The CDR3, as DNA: TGTGCCAGCAGTCAAGATCTAGGGGGCGTCGTCGTGAGAGGCTACACCTTC. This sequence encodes CASSQDLGGVVVRGYTF.

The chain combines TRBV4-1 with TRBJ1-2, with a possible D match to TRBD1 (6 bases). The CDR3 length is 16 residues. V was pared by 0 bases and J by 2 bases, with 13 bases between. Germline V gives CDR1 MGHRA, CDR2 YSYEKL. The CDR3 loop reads CASSQDLVQGNYGYTF. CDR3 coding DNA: TGCGCCAGCAGCCAAGATCTCGTGCAGGGGAACTATGGCTACACCTTC.

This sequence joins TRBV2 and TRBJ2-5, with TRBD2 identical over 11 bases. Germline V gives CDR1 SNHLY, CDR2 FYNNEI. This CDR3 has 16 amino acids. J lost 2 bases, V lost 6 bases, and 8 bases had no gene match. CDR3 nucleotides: TGTGCCAGCAGGGCGGCGGGACTAGCGGTACAAGAGACCCAGTACTTC. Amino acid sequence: CASRAAGLAVQETQYF.

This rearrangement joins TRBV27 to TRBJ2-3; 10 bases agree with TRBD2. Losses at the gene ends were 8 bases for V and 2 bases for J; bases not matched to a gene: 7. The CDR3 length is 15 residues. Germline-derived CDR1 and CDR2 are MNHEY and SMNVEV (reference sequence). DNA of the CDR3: TGTGCCAGCTTAATAGCGGGAGGCCACACAGATACGCAGTATTTT. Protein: CASLIAGGHTDTQYF.

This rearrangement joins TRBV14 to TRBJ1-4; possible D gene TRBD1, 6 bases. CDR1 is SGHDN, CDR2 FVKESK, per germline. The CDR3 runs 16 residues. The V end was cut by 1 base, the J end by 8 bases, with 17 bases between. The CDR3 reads CASSQAKDSVGEKLFF. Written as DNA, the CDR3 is TGTGCCAGCAGCCAAGCTAAGGACAGTGTTGGCGAAAAACTGTTTTTT.

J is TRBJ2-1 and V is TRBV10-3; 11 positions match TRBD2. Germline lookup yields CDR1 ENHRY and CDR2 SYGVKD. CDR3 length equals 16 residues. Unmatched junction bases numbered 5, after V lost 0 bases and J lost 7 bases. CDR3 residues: CAISESIAGGRNEQFF. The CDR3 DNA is TGTGCCATCAGTGAGTCGATAGCGGGAGGGCGAAATGAGCAGTTCTTC.

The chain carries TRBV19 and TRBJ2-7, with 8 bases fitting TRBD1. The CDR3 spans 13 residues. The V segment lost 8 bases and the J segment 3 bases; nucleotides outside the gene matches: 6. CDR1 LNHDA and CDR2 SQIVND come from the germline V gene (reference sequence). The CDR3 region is CASSRDRYYEQYF. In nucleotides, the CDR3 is TGTGCCAGTTCTCGGGACAGGTACTACGAGCAGTACTTC.

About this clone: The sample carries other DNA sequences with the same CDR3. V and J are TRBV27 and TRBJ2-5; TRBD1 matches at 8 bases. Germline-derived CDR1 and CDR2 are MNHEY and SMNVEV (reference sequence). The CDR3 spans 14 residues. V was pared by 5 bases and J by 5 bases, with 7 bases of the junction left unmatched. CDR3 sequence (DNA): TGTGCCAGCAGTCCGAGACAGGGGCGGGAGACCCAGTACTTC. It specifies CASSPRQGRETQYF.

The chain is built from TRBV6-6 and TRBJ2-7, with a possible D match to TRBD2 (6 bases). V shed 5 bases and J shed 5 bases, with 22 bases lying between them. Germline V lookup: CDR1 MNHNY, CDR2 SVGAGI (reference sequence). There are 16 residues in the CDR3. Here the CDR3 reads CASSPIPGTYPHEQYF. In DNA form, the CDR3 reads TGTGCCAGCAGTCCCATTCCCGGGACTTACCCTCACGAGCAGTACTTC.

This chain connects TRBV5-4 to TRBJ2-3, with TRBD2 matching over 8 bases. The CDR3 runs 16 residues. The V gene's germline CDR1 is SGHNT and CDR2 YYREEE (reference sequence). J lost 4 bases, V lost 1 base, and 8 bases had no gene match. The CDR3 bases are TGTGCCAGCAGCTTGCGGCAGCGGGAGAGGGCAGATACGCAGTATTTT. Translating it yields CASSLRQRERADTQYF.

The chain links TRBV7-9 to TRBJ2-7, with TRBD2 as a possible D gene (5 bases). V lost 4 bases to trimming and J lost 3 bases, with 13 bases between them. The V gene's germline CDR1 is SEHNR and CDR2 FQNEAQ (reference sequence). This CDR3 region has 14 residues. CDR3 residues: CASSSWTGYYEQYF. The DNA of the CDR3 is TGTGCCAGCAGCTCGTGGACGGGATACTACGAGCAGTACTTC.

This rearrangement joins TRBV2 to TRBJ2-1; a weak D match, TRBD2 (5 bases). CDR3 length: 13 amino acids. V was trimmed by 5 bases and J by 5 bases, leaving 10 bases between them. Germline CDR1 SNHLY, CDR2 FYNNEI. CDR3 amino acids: CASSRLRDNEQFF. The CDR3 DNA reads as TGTGCCAGCAGTCGACTACGCGACAATGAGCAGTTCTTC.

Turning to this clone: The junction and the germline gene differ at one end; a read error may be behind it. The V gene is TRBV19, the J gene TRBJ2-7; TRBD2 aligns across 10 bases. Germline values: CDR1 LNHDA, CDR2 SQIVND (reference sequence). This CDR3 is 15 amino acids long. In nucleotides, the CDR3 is TGTGCCAGTAGTGGGACTAGCGCCGAATCCTCCGAGCAGTACTTC. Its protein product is CASSGTSAESSEQYF.

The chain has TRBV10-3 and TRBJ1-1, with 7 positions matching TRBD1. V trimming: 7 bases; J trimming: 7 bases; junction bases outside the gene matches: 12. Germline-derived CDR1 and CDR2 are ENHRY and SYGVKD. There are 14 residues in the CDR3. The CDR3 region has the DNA TGTGCCATCAACCGAGAACAGGGGCAGGGTGAAGCTTTCTTT. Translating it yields CAINREQGQGEAFF.

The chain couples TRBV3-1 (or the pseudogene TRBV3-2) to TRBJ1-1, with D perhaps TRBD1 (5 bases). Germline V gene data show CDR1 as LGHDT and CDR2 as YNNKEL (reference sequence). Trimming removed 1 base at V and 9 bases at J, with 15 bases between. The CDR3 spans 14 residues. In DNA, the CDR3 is TGTGCCAGCAGCCAAGTTCGTCGGGGGTCCCAAGCTTTCTTT. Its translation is CASSQVRRGSQAFF.

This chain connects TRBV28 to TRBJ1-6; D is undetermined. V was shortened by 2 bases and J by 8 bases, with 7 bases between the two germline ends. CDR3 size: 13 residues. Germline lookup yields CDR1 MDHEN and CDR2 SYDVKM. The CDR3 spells CASSLLPDSPLHF. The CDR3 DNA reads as TGTGCCAGCAGTTTACTACCTGATTCACCCCTCCACTTT. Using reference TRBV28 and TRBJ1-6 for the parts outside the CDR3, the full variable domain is DVKVTQSSRYLVKRTGEKVFLECVQDMDHENMFWYRQDPGLGLRLIYFSYDVKMKEKGDIPEGYSVSREKKERFSLILESASTNQTSMYLCASSLLPDSPLHFGNGTRLTVT.

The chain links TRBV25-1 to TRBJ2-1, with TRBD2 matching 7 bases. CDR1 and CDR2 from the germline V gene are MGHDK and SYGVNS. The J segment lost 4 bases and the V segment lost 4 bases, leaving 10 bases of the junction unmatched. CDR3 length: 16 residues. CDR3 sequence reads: CASSGGGLVRYNEQFF. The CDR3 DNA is TGTGCCAGCAGTGGGGGGGGACTCGTACGGTACAATGAGCAGTTCTTC.

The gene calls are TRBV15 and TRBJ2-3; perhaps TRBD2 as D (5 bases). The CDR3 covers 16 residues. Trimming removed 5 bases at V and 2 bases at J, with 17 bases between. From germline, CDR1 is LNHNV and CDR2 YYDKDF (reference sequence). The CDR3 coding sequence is TGTGCCACCAGCGCTCGGAGGCGGCCCAACACAGATACGCAGTATTTT. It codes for CATSARRRPNTDTQYF.

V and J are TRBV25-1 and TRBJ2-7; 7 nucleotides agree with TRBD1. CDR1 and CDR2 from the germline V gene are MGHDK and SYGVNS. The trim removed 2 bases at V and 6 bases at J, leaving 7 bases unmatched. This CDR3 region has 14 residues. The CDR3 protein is CASSERQGESEQYF. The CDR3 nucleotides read TGTGCCAGCAGTGAAAGGCAGGGGGAGTCCGAGCAGTACTTC.